This TCR beta chain is drawn from a study of identical twins. Regarding the study as a whole: Fewer insertions characterized abundant cord blood beta clonotypes, whereas memory repertoires showed none. Excess sharing between twins was weaker in beta out-of-frame sequences. The study drew conclusions from cross-sectional statistical analysis, not from following the same donors.

This clonotype was picked up a small number of times. Its target is unknown. A universal primer site came from template switching; cDNA carried unique molecular identifiers. TCRdb re-derived calls from the 5' RACE reads in MiXCR, one entry per CDR3 protein. The data hold 1,800,000 or so distinct CDR3 sequences, with roughly 35% observed a single time. This CDR3 contains 14 residues. This TCR was sampled from a newborn girl in good health. V usage is TRBV21-1 and J usage is TRBJ2-5; the table's TRBD2 call for D was not verified on the DNA. TRBV21-1 constitutes a pseudogene. Sample: cord blood. The CDR3 region has the DNA TGTGCCAGCAGCAAAGTGGGCTCTCCCTCGACCCAGTACTTC. Protein sequence: CASSKVGSPSTQYF.